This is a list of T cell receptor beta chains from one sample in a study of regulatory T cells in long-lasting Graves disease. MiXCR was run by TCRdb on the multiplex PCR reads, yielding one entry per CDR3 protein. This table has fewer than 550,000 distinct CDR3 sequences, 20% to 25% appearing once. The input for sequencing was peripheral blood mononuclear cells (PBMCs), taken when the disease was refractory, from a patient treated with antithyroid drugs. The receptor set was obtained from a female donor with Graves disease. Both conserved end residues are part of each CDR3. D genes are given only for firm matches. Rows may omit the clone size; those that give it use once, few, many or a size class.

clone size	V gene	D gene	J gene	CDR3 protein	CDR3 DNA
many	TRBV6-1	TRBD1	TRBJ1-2	CASSGGQGDYGYTF	TGTGCCAGCAGTGGGGGACAGGGGGACTATGGCTACACCTTC
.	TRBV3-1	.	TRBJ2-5	CASSQTLGESQETQYF	TGTGCCAGCAGCCAAACCCTAGGGGAGTCTCAAGAGACCCAGTACTTC
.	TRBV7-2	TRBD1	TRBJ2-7	CASSLALRGRGYEQYF	TGTGCCAGCAGCTTAGCCCTCAGGGGGCGCGGCTACGAGCAGTACTTC
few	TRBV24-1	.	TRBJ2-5	CATSDGRETQYF	TGTGCCACCAGTGATGGAAGAGAGACCCAGTACTTC
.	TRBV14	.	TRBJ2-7	CASRLGTLGGEQYF	TGTGCCAGCAGACTCGGGACTCTGGGCGGCGAGCAGTACTTC
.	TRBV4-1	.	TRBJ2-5	CASSQERTLRETQYF	TGCGCCAGCAGCCAAGAGAGGACTTTAAGAGAGACCCAGTACTTC
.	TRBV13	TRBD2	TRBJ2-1	CASSSLAGKGYNEQFF	TGTGCCAGCAGCTCCCTAGCGGGGAAGGGCTACAATGAGCAGTTCTTC
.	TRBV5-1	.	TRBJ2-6	CASSQKVGANVLTF	TGCGCCAGCAGCCAGAAGGTTGGGGCCAACGTCCTGACTTTC
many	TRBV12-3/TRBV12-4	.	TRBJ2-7	CASRARSSSYEQYF	TGTGCCAGCAGAGCCCGCAGCTCATCTTACGAGCAGTACTTC
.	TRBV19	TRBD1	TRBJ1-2	CASRLSGRGGYGYTF	TGTGCCAGCCGCCTGTCAGGCAGGGGGGGCTATGGCTACACCTTC
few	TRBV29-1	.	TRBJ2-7	CSVLHLDSYEQYF	TGCAGCGTCCTACACCTCGACTCCTACGAGCAGTACTTC
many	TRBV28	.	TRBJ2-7	CASSLRGPYEQYF	TGTGCCAGCAGTTTGCGGGGACCCTACGAGCAGTACTTC
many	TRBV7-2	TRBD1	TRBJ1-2	CASSSTGGNYGYTF	TGTGCCAGCAGCTCGACAGGGGGGAACTATGGCTACACCTTC
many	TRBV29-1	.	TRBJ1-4	CSVEAGSTNEKLFF	TGCAGCGTTGAGGCGGGCTCAACTAATGAAAAACTGTTTTTT
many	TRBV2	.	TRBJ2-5	CASSKTSSQETQYF	TGTGCCAGCAGTAAAACTAGCAGCCAAGAGACCCAGTACTTC
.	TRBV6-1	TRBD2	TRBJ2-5	CASSPEATSGSWWTQYF	TGTGCCAGCAGCCCGGAGGCCACTAGCGGGAGCTGGTGGACCCAGTACTTC
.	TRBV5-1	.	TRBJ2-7	CASSIGVEQYF	TGCGCCAGCAGCATCGGAGTCGAGCAGTACTTC
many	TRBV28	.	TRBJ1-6	CASSLTSGMGGSPLHF	TGTGCCAGCAGTTTAACCAGCGGGATGGGTGGTTCACCCCTCCACTTT
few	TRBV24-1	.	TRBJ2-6	CATSSGTSPGANILTF	TGTGCCACCAGCTCCGGGACTTCTCCTGGGGCCAACATCCTGACTTTC
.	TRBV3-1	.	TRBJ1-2	CASSQWDSYGYTF	TGTGCCAGCAGCCAATGGGATAGCTATGGCTACACCTTC
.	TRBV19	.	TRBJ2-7	CASSIGEDFYEQYF	TGTGCCAGTAGTATAGGAGAAGACTTCTACGAGCAGTACTTC
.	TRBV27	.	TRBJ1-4	CASSPWPNEKLFF	TGTGCCAGCAGTCCTTGGCCTAATGAAAAACTGTTTTTT
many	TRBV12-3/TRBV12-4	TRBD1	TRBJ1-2	CASSQGQGTYGYTF	TGTGCCAGCAGTCAGGGACAGGGGACCTATGGCTACACCTTC
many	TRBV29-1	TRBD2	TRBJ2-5	CSVDSGLAQETQYF	TGCAGCGTTGATTCCGGACTAGCTCAAGAGACCCAGTACTTC
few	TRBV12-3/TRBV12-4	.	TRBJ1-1	CASSINTEGGTEAFF	TGTGCCAGCAGTATCAACACCGAAGGGGGCACTGAAGCTTTCTTT
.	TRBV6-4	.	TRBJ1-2	CASRPRAGQPYNYGYTF	TGTGCCAGCCGTCCTAGGGCAGGTCAGCCCTATAACTATGGCTACACCTTC
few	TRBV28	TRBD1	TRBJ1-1	CASSVRQGMGTEAFF	TGTGCCAGCAGTGTCCGACAGGGTATGGGCACTGAAGCTTTCTTT
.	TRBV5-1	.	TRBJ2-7	CASSLVQGLNEQYF	TGCGCCAGCAGCTTGGTCCAGGGGCTGAACGAGCAGTACTTC
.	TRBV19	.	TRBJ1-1	CASSTLGRMNTEAFF	TGTGCCAGTAGTACCCTCGGACGCATGAACACTGAAGCTTTCTTT
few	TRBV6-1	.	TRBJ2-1	CASSPWGSPYNEQFF	TGTGCCAGCAGTCCTTGGGGATCCCCGTATAATGAGCAGTTCTTC
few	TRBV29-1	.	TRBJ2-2	CSVQRTGELFF	TGCAGCGTGCAGCGCACCGGGGAGCTGTTTTTT
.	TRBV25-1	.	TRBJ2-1	CASSAVYNEQFF	TGTGCCAGCAGTGCGGTATACAATGAGCAGTTCTTC
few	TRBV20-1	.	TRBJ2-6	CSARRQASGANVLTF	TGCAGTGCTAGAAGACAGGCCTCTGGGGCCAACGTCCTGACTTTC
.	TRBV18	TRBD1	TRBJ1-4	CASSPAGTGINEKLFF	TGTGCCAGCTCACCAGCCGGGACAGGGATTAATGAAAAACTGTTTTTT
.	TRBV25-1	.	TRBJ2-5	CASNRPGGEETQYF	TGTGCCAGCAACAGACCAGGGGGGGAAGAGACCCAGTACTTC
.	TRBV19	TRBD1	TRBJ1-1	CASNSAGQGKNTEAFF	TGTGCCAGTAACTCTGCCGGACAGGGGAAGAACACTGAAGCTTTCTTT
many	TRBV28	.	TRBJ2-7	CASSFGGGYEQYF	TGTGCCAGCAGTTTCGGAGGGGGCTACGAGCAGTACTTC
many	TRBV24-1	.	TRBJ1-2	CATSDGPILEF	TGTGCCACCAGTGATGGACCGATCTTGGAGTTC
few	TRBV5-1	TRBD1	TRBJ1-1	CASRRGTGGATEAFF	TGCGCCAGCAGGAGAGGGACAGGGGGCGCGACTGAAGCTTTCTTT
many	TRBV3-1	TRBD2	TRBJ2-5	CASSPSSVAGETQYF	TGTGCCAGCAGCCCATCGTCGGTAGCGGGAGAGACCCAGTACTTC
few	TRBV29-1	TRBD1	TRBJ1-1	CSVEETGLAFF	TGCAGCGTTGAAGAGACAGGGTTGGCTTTCTTT
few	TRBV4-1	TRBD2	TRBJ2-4	CASSPLGLANIQYF	TGCGCCAGCAGCCCATTAGGACTAGCGAACATTCAGTACTTC
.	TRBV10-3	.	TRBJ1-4	CAISEGGSNEKLFF	TGTGCCATCAGTGAGGGCGGGTCTAATGAAAAACTGTTTTTT
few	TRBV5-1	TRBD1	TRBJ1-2	CASSADRGYYGYTF	TGCGCCAGCAGCGCCGACAGGGGGTATTATGGCTACACCTTC
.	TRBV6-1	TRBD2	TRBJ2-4	CASRRGVELAKNIQYF	TGTGCCAGCCGGCGGGGGGTCGAGCTAGCCAAAAACATTCAGTACTTC
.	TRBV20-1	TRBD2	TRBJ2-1	CSASPGLAGGSSYNEQFF	TGCAGTGCTAGCCCGGGACTAGCGGGGGGGAGCTCCTACAATGAGCAGTTCTTC
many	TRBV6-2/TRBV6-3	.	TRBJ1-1	CASTYWVGTEAFF	TGTGCCAGCACTTATTGGGTGGGCACTGAAGCTTTCTTT
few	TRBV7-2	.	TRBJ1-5	CASSLVQGSNQPQHF	TGTGCCAGCAGCTTAGTACAGGGAAGCAATCAGCCCCAGCATTTT